This TCR beta chain was profiled in a study of cytomegalovirus exposure and HLA in healthy donors. PCR primers comprised 60 Vbeta and 13 Jbeta primers. The protocol was immunoSEQ multiplex PCR, while the TCRdb copy is restricted to in-frame clones and leaves out a portion. The profile shows some 130,000 clones, roughly 80% of them singletons. Germline lookup yields CDR1 KGHSH and CDR2 LQKENI. This CDR3 has 13 amino acids. The J segment lost 5 bases and the V segment lost 5 bases, leaving 6 bases of the junction unmatched. The chain joins TRBV18 to TRBJ2-7; 7 bases map to TRBD2. The specimen sequenced was PBMCs. This receptor was obtained from a man aged 25 to 40 in good health and CMV-seronegative. Here the CDR3 reads CASSKTSWDEQYF. The CDR3 bases are TGTGCCAGCTCAAAGACTAGCTGGGACGAGCAGTACTTC. The whole variable domain, filled in from reference TRBV18 and TRBJ2-7, reads NAGVMQNPRHLVRRRGQEARLRCSPMKGHSHVYWYRQLPEEGLKFMVYLQKENIIDESGMPKERFSAEFPKEGPSILRIQQVVRGDSAAYFCASSKTSWDEQYFGPGTRLTVT.